The present entry profiles one T cell receptor beta chain with its context. Each CDR3 protein is one row after TCRdb ran MiXCR on the RT-PCR reads. Among about 400,000 distinct CDR3 sequences, under 20% were seen once, and the ten largest hold over 6%. This sample stems from a study of patients and donors after allogeneic stem cell transplantation. CDR3 size: 13 residues. The V gene lost 7 bases and the J gene lost 8 bases, with 17 bases spanning the gap. The genes are TRBV12-3 or TRBV12-4 and TRBJ1-2, with a possible D match to TRBD1 (6 bases). The source of this sequence is a human donor who was either an allogeneic HSCT recipient or a stem cell or donor lymphocyte infusion donor (not recorded which). It is not recorded whose cells these are; they may come from a transplant donor. Sequenced input: blood, either unsorted or a sorted T cell fraction (not recorded which). In DNA, the CDR3 is TGTGCCAGCAACAGAGGGGGTTCAGGAGGCTACACCTTC. This encodes CASNRGGSGGYTF.